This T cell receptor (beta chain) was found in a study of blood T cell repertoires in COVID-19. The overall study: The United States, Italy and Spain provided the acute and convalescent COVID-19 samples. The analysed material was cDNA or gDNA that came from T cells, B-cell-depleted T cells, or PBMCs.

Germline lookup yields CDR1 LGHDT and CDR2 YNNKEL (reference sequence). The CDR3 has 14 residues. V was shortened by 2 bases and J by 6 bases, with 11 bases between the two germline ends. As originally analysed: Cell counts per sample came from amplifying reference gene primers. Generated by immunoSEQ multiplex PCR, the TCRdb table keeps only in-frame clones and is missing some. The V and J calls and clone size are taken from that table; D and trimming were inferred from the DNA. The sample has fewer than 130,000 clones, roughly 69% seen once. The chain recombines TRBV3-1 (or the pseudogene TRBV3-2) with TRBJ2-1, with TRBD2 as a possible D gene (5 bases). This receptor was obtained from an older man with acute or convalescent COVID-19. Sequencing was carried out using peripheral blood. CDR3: CASSQMGVTNEQFF. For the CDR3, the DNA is TGTGCCAGCAGCCAAATGGGAGTCACCAATGAGCAGTTCTTC.